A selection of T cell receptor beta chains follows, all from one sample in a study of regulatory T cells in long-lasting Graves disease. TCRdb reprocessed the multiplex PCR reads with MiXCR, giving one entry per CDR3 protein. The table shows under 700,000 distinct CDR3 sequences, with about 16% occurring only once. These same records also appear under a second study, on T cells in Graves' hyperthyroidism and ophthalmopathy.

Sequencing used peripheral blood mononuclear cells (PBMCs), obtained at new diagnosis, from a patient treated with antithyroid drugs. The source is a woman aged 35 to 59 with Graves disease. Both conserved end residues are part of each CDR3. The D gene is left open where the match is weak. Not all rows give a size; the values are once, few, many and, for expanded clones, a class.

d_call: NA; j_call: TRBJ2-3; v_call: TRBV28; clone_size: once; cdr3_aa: CASSLPTELTDTQYF; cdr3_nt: TGTGCCAGCAGTCTGCCGACGGAGCTCACAGATACGCAGTATTTT
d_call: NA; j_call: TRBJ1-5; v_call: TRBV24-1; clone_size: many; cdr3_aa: CATSDLRQIQDQPQHF; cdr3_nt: TGTGCCACCAGTGATTTAAGGCAGATACAAGATCAGCCCCAGCATTTT
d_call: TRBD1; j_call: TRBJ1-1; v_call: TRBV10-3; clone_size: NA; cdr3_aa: CAITPTGPNTEAFF; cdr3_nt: TGTGCCATCACCCCGACAGGGCCGAACACTGAAGCTTTCTTT
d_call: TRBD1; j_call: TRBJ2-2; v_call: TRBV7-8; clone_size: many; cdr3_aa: CASRRDRGSAGELFF; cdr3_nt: TGTGCCAGCAGACGTGACAGGGGTTCCGCCGGGGAGCTGTTTTTT
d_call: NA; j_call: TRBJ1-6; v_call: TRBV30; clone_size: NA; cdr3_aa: CAWSPLLTINNSPLHF; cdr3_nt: TGTGCCTGGAGTCCCCTCCTGACAATTAATAATTCACCCCTCCACTTT
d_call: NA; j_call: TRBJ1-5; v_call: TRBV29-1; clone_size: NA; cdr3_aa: CSARTSGSGQPQHF; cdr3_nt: TGCAGCGCCCGAACGTCTGGGTCCGGTCAGCCCCAGCATTTT
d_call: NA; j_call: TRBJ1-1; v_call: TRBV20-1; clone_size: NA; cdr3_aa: CSARRTGLNTEAFF; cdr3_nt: TGCAGTGCTAGGCGAACAGGGTTGAACACTGAAGCTTTCTTT
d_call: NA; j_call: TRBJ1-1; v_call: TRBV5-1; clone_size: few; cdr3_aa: CASSLESTVGGEAFF; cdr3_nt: TGCGCCAGCAGCTTGGAGTCCACCGTAGGTGGCGAAGCTTTCTTT
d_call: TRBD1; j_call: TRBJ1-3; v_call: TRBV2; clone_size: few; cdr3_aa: CASRAGQSISGNTIYF; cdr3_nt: TGTGCCAGCAGGGCGGGACAGTCTATCTCTGGAAACACCATATATTTT
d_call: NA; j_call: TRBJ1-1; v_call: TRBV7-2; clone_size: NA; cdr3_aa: CASSFLGARAFF; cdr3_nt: TGTGCCAGCAGCTTTTTGGGGGCGCGGGCTTTCTTT
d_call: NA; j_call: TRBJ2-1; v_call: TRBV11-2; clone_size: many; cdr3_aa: CASSPWIGKSGDNEQFF; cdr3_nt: TGTGCCAGCAGCCCCTGGATAGGGAAGTCTGGTGACAATGAGCAGTTCTTC
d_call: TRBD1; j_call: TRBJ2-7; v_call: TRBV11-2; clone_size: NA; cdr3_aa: CASSLVTRGLSYEQYF; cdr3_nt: TGTGCCAGCAGCTTAGTTACCAGGGGGTTAAGCTACGAGCAGTACTTC
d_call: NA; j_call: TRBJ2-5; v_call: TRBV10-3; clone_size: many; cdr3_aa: CAISESILLQETQYF; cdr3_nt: TGTGCCATCAGTGAGTCCATACTCCTCCAAGAGACCCAGTACTTC
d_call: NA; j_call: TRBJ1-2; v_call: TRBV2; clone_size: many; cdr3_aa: CATAGLDYGYTF; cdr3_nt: TGTGCCACCGCAGGGCTTGACTATGGCTACACCTTC
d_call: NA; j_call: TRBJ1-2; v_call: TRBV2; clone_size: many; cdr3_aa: CASGVHNYGYTF; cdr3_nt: TGTGCCAGCGGAGTACACAACTATGGCTACACCTTC
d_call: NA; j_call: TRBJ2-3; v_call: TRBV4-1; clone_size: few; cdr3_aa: CASSQVLGGFSTDTQYF; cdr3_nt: TGCGCCAGCAGCCAAGTCTTGGGGGGTTTCAGCACAGATACGCAGTATTTT
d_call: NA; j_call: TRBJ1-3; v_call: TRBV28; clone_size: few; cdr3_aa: CASSPGDFSGNTIYF; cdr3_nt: TGTGCCAGCAGTCCCGGGGACTTCTCTGGAAACACCATATATTTT
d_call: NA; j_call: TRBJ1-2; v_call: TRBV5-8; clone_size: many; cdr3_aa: CASSYWAGGRYYGYTF; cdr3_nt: TGTGCCAGCAGCTACTGGGCTGGGGGCCGCTACTATGGCTACACCTTC
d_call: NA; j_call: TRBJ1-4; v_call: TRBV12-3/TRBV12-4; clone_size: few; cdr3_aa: CASSLSGPVEKLFF; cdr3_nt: TGTGCCAGCAGTTTATCGGGACCTGTCGAAAAACTGTTTTTT
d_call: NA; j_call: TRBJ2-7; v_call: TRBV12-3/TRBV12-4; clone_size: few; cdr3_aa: CASSFGQGSHYEQYF; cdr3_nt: TGTGCCAGCAGTTTTGGGCAGGGAAGTCACTACGAGCAGTACTTC
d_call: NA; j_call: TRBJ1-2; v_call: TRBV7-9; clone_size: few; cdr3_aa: CASSLRGTGVIGYTF; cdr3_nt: TGTGCCAGCAGCTTAAGGGGGACGGGGGTAATCGGCTACACCTTC
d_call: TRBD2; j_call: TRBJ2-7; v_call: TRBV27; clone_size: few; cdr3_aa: CASSLSGGGGPYSYEQYF; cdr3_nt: TGTGCCAGCAGTTTATCGGGCGGCGGGGGGCCATACTCCTACGAGCAGTACTTC
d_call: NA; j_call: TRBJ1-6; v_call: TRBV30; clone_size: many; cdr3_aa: CAWTRWLDNSPLHF; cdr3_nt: TGTGCCTGGACCCGATGGCTGGATAATTCACCCCTCCACTTT
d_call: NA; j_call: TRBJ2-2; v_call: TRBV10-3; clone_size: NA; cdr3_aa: CAIRAVPTGGELFF; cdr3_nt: TGTGCCATCCGGGCCGTACCCACGGGTGGGGAGCTGTTTTTT
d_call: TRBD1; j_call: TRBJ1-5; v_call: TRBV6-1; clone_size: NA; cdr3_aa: CASSPGGGGRPQHF; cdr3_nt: TGTGCCAGCAGTCCCGGCGGAGGGGGCCGGCCCCAGCATTTT
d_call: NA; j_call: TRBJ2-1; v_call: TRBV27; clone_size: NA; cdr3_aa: CASSLYKADYAIRSYEQFF; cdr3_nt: TGTGCCAGCAGTTTATATAAAGCGGACTACGCAATTCGAAGTTATGAGCAGTTCTTC
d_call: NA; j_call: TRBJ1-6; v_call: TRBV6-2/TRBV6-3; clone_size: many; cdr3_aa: CASSSPPTKALHF; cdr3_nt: TGTGCCAGCAGTTCTCCCCCAACGAAGGCCCTCCACTTT
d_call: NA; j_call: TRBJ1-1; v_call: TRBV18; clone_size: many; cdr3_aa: CASSGIWATEAFF; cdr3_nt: TGTGCCAGCTCAGGGATTTGGGCCACTGAAGCTTTCTTT
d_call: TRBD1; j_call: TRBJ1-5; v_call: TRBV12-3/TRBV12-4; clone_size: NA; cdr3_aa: CASSFQGAYSNQPQHF; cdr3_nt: TGTGCCAGCAGTTTTCAGGGGGCCTATAGCAATCAGCCCCAGCATTTT
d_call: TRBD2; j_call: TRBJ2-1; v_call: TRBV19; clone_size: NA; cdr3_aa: CASSIDAAGAYNEQFF; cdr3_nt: TGTGCCAGTAGTATAGATGCAGCGGGGGCCTACAATGAGCAGTTCTTC
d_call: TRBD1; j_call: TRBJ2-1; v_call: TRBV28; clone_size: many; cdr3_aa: CASSSVGQGRSEQFF; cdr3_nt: TGTGCCAGCTCCAGCGTGGGACAGGGACGAAGTGAGCAGTTCTTC
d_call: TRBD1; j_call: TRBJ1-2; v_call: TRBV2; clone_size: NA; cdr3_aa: CASSYRTGDGYTF; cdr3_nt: TGTGCCAGCAGTTATCGGACAGGGGATGGCTACACCTTC
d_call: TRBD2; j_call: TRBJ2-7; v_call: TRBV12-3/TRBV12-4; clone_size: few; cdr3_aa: CASSYSGAVIEQYF; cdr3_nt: TGTGCCAGCAGCTACAGCGGGGCTGTTATCGAGCAGTACTTC
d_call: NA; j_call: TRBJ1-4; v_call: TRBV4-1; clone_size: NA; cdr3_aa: CASSQADRQLKLFF; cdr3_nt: TGCGCCAGCAGCCAAGCTGACCGACAGTTAAAACTGTTTTTT
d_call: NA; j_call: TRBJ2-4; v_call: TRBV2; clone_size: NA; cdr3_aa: CASTTGRKLPGAKNIQYF; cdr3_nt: TGTGCCAGCACAACGGGACGAAAACTCCCCGGAGCCAAAAACATTCAGTACTTC
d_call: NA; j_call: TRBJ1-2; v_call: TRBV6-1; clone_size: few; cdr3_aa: CASRLTGQTYGYTF; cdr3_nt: TGTGCCAGCAGACTGACCGGACAGACTTATGGCTACACCTTC
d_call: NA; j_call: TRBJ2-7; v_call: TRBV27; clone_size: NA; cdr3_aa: CASKLQGWGFYEQYF; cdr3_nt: TGTGCCAGCAAATTACAGGGATGGGGCTTCTACGAGCAGTACTTC
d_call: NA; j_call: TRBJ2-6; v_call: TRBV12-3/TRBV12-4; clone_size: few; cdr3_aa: CASRVPGSGANVLTF; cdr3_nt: TGTGCCAGCAGGGTACCAGGCTCTGGGGCCAACGTCCTGACTTTC
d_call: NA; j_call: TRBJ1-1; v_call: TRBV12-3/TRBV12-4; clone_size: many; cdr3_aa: CASRPPGVRYEAFF; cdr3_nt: TGTGCCAGCAGACCCCCGGGGGTACGGTATGAAGCTTTCTTT
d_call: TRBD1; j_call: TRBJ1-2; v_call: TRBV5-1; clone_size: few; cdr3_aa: CASSLDGQDYGYTF; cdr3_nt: TGCGCCAGCAGCTTGGATGGACAGGACTATGGCTACACCTTC
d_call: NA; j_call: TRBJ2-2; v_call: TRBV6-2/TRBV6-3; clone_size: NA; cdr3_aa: CASSETRQISNTGELFF; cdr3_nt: TGTGCCAGCAGTGAAACCCGACAGATTTCGAACACCGGGGAGCTGTTTTTT
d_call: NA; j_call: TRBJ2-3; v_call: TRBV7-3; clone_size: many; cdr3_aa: CASSEGLGGDTQYF; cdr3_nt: TGTGCCAGCAGCGAGGGGCTCGGTGGAGATACGCAGTATTTT
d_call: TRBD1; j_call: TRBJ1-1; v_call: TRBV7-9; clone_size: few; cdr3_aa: CASSLTTGQGVEAFF; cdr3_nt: TGTGCCAGCAGCTTAACCACGGGACAGGGGGTGGAAGCTTTCTTT
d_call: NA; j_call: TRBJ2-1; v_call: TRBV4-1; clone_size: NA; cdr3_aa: CASSQIGRGAYNEQFF; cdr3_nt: TGCGCCAGCAGCCAGATCGGCAGGGGAGCCTACAATGAGCAGTTCTTC
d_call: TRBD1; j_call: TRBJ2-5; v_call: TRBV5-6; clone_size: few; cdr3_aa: CASSRTPGQGETQYF; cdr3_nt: TGTGCCAGCAGCCGAACCCCCGGACAGGGAGAGACCCAGTACTTC
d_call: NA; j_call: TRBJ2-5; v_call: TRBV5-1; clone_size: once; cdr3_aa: CASSPGLGQETQYF; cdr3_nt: TGCGCCAGCAGCCCTGGATTGGGGCAAGAGACCCAGTACTTC
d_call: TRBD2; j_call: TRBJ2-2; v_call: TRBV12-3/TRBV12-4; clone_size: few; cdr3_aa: CASSFLAGFTGELFF; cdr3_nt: TGTGCCAGCAGTTTTCTAGCGGGGTTTACCGGGGAGCTGTTTTTT
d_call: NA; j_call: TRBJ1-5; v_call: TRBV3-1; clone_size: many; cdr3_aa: CASSQDVVPNQPQHF; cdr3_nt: TGTGCCAGCAGCCAAGACGTGGTGCCCAATCAGCCCCAGCATTTT
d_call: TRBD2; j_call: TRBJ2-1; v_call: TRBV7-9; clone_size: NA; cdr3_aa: CASSSTSGGSSYNEQFF; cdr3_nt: TGTGCCAGCAGCTCCACTAGCGGGGGGAGCTCCTACAATGAGCAGTTCTTC